A single sample is the source of the 29 T cell receptor beta chains below, sequenced in a study of T cells in Graves' hyperthyroidism and ophthalmopathy (dated by TCRdb to 2018 to 2020). Library preparation used multiplex PCR. TCRdb shows the sequencer as Illumina HiSeq 2000. Amplification of TCR beta CDR3 regions was carried out from RNA transcripts. The TCR CDR3 was subjected to a first round of RT-PCR using the HTBI primer set and the Qiagen OneStep RT-PCR kit. TCRdb redid the processing of the public reads, applying fastp at Q25 and MiXCR, and retained in-frame beta chains. Records with the same CDR3 protein are collapsed into one entry carrying the most frequent genes and DNA. Within this sample are 550,000 to 800,000 distinct CDR3 sequences, with around 17% of them counted one time only. The leading ten clones occupy around 7.7% of the sample. Sequences were obtained from blood. The receptors come from a man younger than 35 with Graves' hyperthyroidism.

This clonotype was detected only a few times. This chain joins TRBV30 and TRBJ2-1; TRBD2 matches at 10 bases. CDR1 is GTSNPN and CDR2 is SVGIG in the germline V gene (reference sequence). The CDR3 is made up of 15 amino acids. V was clipped by 3 bases and J by 6 bases; unmatched bases: 8. The CDR3 sequence: CAWSSSGRGVNEQFF. DNA for the CDR3: TGTGCCTGGAGCTCTAGCGGGAGAGGGGTCAATGAGCAGTTCTTC.

This clonotype was detected only a few times. The gene calls are TRBV29-1 and TRBJ1-2, with D unresolved. The germline V gene encodes CDR1 SQVTM and CDR2 ANQGSEA. The CDR3 runs 12 residues. V dropped 3 bases and J dropped 8 bases, with 13 bases sitting between them. CDR3: CSVDSSPYGYTF. In nucleotides, the CDR3 is TGCAGCGTTGACTCGTCCCCATACGGCTACACCTTC.

V is TRBV4-1 and J is TRBJ2-2, with 16 bases aligning to TRBD2. With 0 bases clipped from V and 3 bases from J, the junction kept 10 bases outside the gene matches. The CDR3 contains 21 residues. From germline, CDR1 is MGHRA and CDR2 YSYEKL. The CDR3 nucleotides are TGCGCCAGCAGCCAAGATCGGGGACTAGCGGGAGGGATGATTTACACCGGGGAGCTGTTTTTT. This sequence encodes CASSQDRGLAGGMIYTGELFF.

The chain is built from TRBV5-4 and TRBJ2-1; D remains ambiguous. Germline loops: CDR1 SGHNT, CDR2 YYREEE (reference sequence). V was shortened by 4 bases and J by 5 bases, with 10 bases between the two germline ends. This CDR3 spans 13 amino acids. The CDR3 coding sequence is TGTGCCAGCAGCCCTCGAGACGACAATGAGCAGTTCTTC. Translation gives CASSPRDDNEQFF.

The chain joins TRBV6-1 to TRBJ2-7, with TRBD2 as a possible D gene (6 bases). The CDR3 loop spans 15 amino acids. Trimming took off 6 bases at V and 0 bases at J, with 15 bases between the two ends. Germline values: CDR1 MNHNS, CDR2 SASEGT. CDR3 in DNA: TGTGCCAGCAGAGGCCGGGACTCAGGCTCCTACGAGCAGTACTTC. It codes for CASRGRDSGSYEQYF.

Many counts were recorded for this clonotype. The chain employs TRBV3-1 and TRBJ1-5, with TRBD1 matching 9 bases. The V and J ends lost 1 base and 5 bases, in that order; junction bases with no gene match: 3. Germline V gene data show CDR1 as LGHDT and CDR2 as YNNKEL (reference sequence). CDR3 length: 15 amino acids. The CDR3, as DNA: TGTGCCAGCAGCCAAGCAGGACAGGGGCATCAGCCCCAGCATTTT. Protein product: CASSQAGQGHQPQHF.

This clonotype was observed a handful of times. The gene calls are TRBV24-1 and TRBJ2-1; TRBD2 aligns across 14 bases. In germline, CDR1 is KGHDR, CDR2 SFDVKD. The V segment lost 4 bases and the J segment 9 bases; nucleotides outside the gene matches: 10. The CDR3 length is 17 residues. The chain's CDR3 is CATSDHPGTSGRTEQFF. The CDR3, as DNA: TGTGCCACCAGTGACCACCCGGGGACTAGCGGGAGAACTGAGCAGTTCTTC.

Many counts were recorded for this clonotype. The chain couples TRBV20-1 to TRBJ1-1; unclear D gene. The CDR3 is made up of 8 amino acids. Germline loops: CDR1 DFQATT, CDR2 SNEGSKA (reference sequence). Deletions cut 7 bases from V and 10 bases from J, with 7 bases between. CDR3 in DNA: TGCAGTGTTCAGGCAGCTTTCTTT. Protein product: CSVQAAFF.

This clonotype was observed a handful of times. The chain links TRBV7-9 to TRBJ1-3; 8 bases are a match to TRBD1. The ends lost 6 bases at V and 4 bases at J; junction bases unmatched: 5. The CDR3 sequence is 14 residues long. Germline V gene data show CDR1 as SEHNR and CDR2 as FQNEAQ (reference sequence). The CDR3 loop is CASRPDRGGNTIYF. The CDR3 nucleotides read TGTGCCAGCAGACCCGACAGGGGAGGAAACACCATATATTTT. The whole variable domain, remainder taken from reference TRBV7-9 and TRBJ1-3, is DTGVSQNPRHKITKRGQNVTFRCDPISEHNRLYWYRQTLGQGPEFLTYFQNEAQLEKSRLLSDRFSAERPKGSFSTLEIQRTEQGDSAMYLCASRPDRGGNTIYFGEGSWLTVV.

V and J are TRBV18 and TRBJ1-2, with a possible D match to TRBD1 (6 bases). This CDR3 region has 15 residues. Germline V gives CDR1 KGHSH, CDR2 LQKENI. V lost 4 bases, J lost 5 bases, and 17 bases lay in between. The CDR3 sequence is CASSRERDIGYGYTF. In nucleotides, the CDR3 is TGTGCCAGCTCACGAGAAAGGGACATTGGGTATGGCTACACCTTC.

The gene calls are TRBV12-3 or TRBV12-4 and TRBJ2-1; 7 bases fit TRBD2. The CDR3 runs 14 residues. J was trimmed by 8 bases and V by 5 bases; bases with no gene match: 9. The chain's CDR3 is CASSRTSFADEQFF. The CDR3 DNA is TGTGCCAGCAGTCGGACTAGTTTTGCGGATGAGCAGTTCTTC.

This clonotype was seen repeatedly, ten times or more. The chain uses TRBV2 and TRBJ2-1; D could derive from TRBD1 or TRBD2 (7 bases each). The CDR3 runs to 13 residues. Germline-derived CDR1 and CDR2 are SNHLY and FYNNEI. The V gene lost 6 bases and the J gene lost 10 bases, with 16 bases spanning the gap. The chain's CDR3 is CASRAEGGGEQFF. CDR3 DNA: TGTGCCAGCAGGGCTGAGGGAGGGGGCGAGCAGTTCTTC.

This clonotype came up many times. The rearrangement joins TRBV28 to TRBJ2-7; D not resolved. The V and J ends lost 5 bases and 3 bases respectively, with 14 bases between them. CDR3 length: 14 residues. From germline, CDR1 is MDHEN and CDR2 SYDVKM. The CDR3 is CASSRPPTFYEQYF. The DNA of the CDR3 is TGTGCCAGCAGTCGCCCCCCGACATTCTACGAGCAGTACTTC. Full variable domain (rest looked up from reference TRBV28 and TRBJ2-7): DVKVTQSSRYLVKRTGEKVFLECVQDMDHENMFWYRQDPGLGLRLIYFSYDVKMKEKGDIPEGYSVSREKKERFSLILESASTNQTSMYLCASSRPPTFYEQYFGPGTRLTVT.

This clonotype showed up many times. The chain couples TRBV6-1 to TRBJ2-6; the D gene is possibly TRBD1 (5 bases). Trimming cost V 0 bases and J 0 bases, with 12 bases left between them. Germline CDR1 is MNHNS and CDR2 is SASEGT. The CDR3 totals 18 residues. The CDR3 loop is CASSEASAGRSGANVLTF. DNA of the CDR3: TGTGCCAGCAGTGAAGCTTCGGCAGGGCGCTCTGGGGCCAACGTCCTGACTTTC.

Ten or more counts support this clonotype. V and J are TRBV28 and TRBJ2-7; TRBD2 is a possible D gene (6 bases). This CDR3 spans 12 amino acids. Germline CDR1 MDHEN, CDR2 SYDVKM. Trimming cost V 5 bases and J 2 bases, with 7 bases left between them. The chain's CDR3 is CASSRGTYEQYF. The CDR3 DNA follows: TGTGCCAGCAGTCGGGGGACCTACGAGCAGTACTTC.

The J gene is TRBJ1-2, the V gene TRBV12-3 or TRBV12-4, with D possibly matching TRBD1 (5 bases). The CDR3 extends over 13 amino acids. V was trimmed by 4 bases and J by 4 bases, leaving 10 bases between them. The CDR3 region is CASSSQEFYGYTF. CDR3 coding DNA: TGTGCCAGCAGTTCACAGGAGTTCTATGGCTACACCTTC.

There are a few counts of this clonotype. The V call is TRBV20-1, the J call TRBJ2-1, with D unresolved. Trimming took 3 bases from V and 10 from J, leaving 13 bases between them. Per germline, CDR1 DFQATT and CDR2 SNEGSKA (reference sequence). CDR3 length equals 12 residues. The CDR3 here is CSASDLGFEQFF. In DNA form, the CDR3 reads TGCAGTGCTAGCGACCTAGGGTTCGAGCAGTTCTTC.

This chain joins TRBV12-3 or TRBV12-4 and TRBJ2-2; 10 bases agree with TRBD2. CDR3 length equals 14 residues. V trimming: 5 bases; J trimming: 9 bases; junction bases outside the gene matches: 6. CDR3 loop: CASSAAGGTRELFF. In DNA, the CDR3 is TGTGCCAGCAGTGCAGCGGGAGGGACCAGGGAGCTGTTTTTT.

This clonotype came up many times. This chain connects TRBV20-1 to TRBJ2-1, with 16 bases fitting TRBD2. CDR1 DFQATT and CDR2 SNEGSKA come from the germline V gene (reference sequence). The V and J ends lost 4 bases and 8 bases, in that order; junction bases with no gene match: 8. This CDR3 region has 16 residues. CDR3 nucleotides: TGCAGTGCTACCGGGACTAGCGGGAGGGCTCTCTATGAGCAGTTCTTC. Amino acid sequence: CSATGTSGRALYEQFF.

This clonotype was detected many times. The chain carries TRBV28 and TRBJ2-5, with TRBD2 as a possible D gene (6 bases). The CDR3 has 16 residues. V was cut by 5 bases and J by 3 bases, with 19 bases left in between. Germline V lookup: CDR1 MDHEN, CDR2 SYDVKM. CDR3 coding DNA: TGTGCCAGCAGTCTAAAGGGACTCCCTGGAAAAGAGACCCAGTACTTC. Translation: CASSLKGLPGKETQYF.

This clonotype turned up a few times. At one end, the junction sequence differs from germline, possibly due to a read error. The chain joins TRBV5-1 to TRBJ2-1; 10 bases are shared with TRBD1. The germline V gene has CDR1 SGHRS and CDR2 YFSETQ. The CDR3 sequence is 14 residues long. The CDR3: CASTRQGARNEQSF. The CDR3 DNA sequence: TGCGCCAGCACGAGACAGGGGGCTCGAAATGAGCAGTCCTTC.

Many counts were recorded for this clonotype. The V gene is TRBV30, the J gene TRBJ2-1; possibly TRBD2 for D (5 bases). Per the germline V gene, CDR1 is GTSNPN and CDR2 is SVGIG (reference sequence). The CDR3 spans 15 residues. Trimming removed 4 bases at V and 2 bases at J, with 15 bases between. The CDR3, as DNA: TGTGCCTGGAATAGGAGGAGAGGCCCCTACAATGAGCAGTTCTTC. It codes for CAWNRRRGPYNEQFF.

The chain uses TRBV3-1 and TRBJ2-7, with TRBD1 identical over 10 bases. V lost 0 bases and J lost 6; bases outside the gene matches: 14. This CDR3 has 18 residues. The V gene's germline CDR1 is LGHDT and CDR2 YNNKEL (reference sequence). The CDR3 bases are TGTGCCAGCAGCCAAGATCGAGGGACCGGGACAGGGGCTACCGAGCAGTACTTC. It encodes CASSQDRGTGTGATEQYF.

This clonotype showed up many times. The rearrangement uses TRBV28 and TRBJ1-5; 7 bases are a match to TRBD1. Germline V CDR1 and CDR2: MDHEN, SYDVKM. V gave up 5 bases and J gave up 2 bases; unmatched junction bases: 3. The CDR3 has 14 amino acids. The DNA for the CDR3 is TGTGCCAGCAGTCAGGGGGGCCGCAATCAGCCCCAGCATTTT. This translates into CASSQGGRNQPQHF.

This clonotype was counted at least ten times. The chain uses TRBV13 and TRBJ1-1; no reliable D call. Germline V gene lookup returns CDR1 PRHDT and CDR2 FYEKMQ (reference sequence). The CDR3 consists of 15 residues. V was cut by 5 bases and J by 2 bases, with 15 bases left in between. Here the CDR3 reads CASSTEERSNTEAFF. The CDR3 DNA follows: TGTGCCAGCAGCACCGAGGAGAGGTCTAACACTGAAGCTTTCTTT.

The chain carries TRBV3-1 and TRBJ2-1; 11 positions agree with TRBD2. The CDR3 covers 19 residues. Per germline, CDR1 LGHDT and CDR2 YNNKEL (reference sequence). Losses at the gene ends were 3 bases for V and 8 bases for J; bases not matched to a gene: 18. CDR3 DNA: TGTGCCAGCAGCCACGGGACTAGCGGACCCTGGGCCACAGTAGATGAGCAGTTCTTC. This encodes CASSHGTSGPWATVDEQFF.

For this clonotype: One junction end disagrees with the germline gene, perhaps due to a read error. V usage is TRBV7-9 and J usage is TRBJ2-5, with TRBD1 matching 11 bases. CDR3 length: 16 residues. Germline loops: CDR1 SEHNR, CDR2 FQNEAQ (reference sequence). CDR3 amino acids: CASSLEGTGGGETQYF. The DNA for the CDR3 is TGCGCCAGCAGCTTGGAGGGGACAGGGGGTGGCGAGACCCAGTACTTC.

This clonotype was found many times. The chain carries TRBV15 and TRBJ2-7; 7 nucleotides agree with TRBD1. Germline V gene data show CDR1 as LNHNV and CDR2 as YYDKDF (reference sequence). The CDR3 spans 16 residues. The trim removed 3 bases at V and 4 bases at J, leaving 12 bases unmatched. In nucleotides, the CDR3 is TGTGCCACCAGCAGGGATAGAACAGGGGTCACGTACGAGCAGTACTTC. Translating it yields CATSRDRTGVTYEQYF.

The chain is built from TRBV10-3 and TRBJ2-2, with 11 bases matching TRBD2. The CDR3 contains 14 residues. Germline V gene lookup returns CDR1 ENHRY and CDR2 SYGVKD. With 11 bases clipped from V and 6 bases from J, the junction kept 8 bases outside the gene matches. The CDR3 sequence is CASLAGVSPGELFF. CDR3 DNA: TGTGCCTCACTAGCGGGAGTATCCCCCGGGGAGCTGTTTTTT.